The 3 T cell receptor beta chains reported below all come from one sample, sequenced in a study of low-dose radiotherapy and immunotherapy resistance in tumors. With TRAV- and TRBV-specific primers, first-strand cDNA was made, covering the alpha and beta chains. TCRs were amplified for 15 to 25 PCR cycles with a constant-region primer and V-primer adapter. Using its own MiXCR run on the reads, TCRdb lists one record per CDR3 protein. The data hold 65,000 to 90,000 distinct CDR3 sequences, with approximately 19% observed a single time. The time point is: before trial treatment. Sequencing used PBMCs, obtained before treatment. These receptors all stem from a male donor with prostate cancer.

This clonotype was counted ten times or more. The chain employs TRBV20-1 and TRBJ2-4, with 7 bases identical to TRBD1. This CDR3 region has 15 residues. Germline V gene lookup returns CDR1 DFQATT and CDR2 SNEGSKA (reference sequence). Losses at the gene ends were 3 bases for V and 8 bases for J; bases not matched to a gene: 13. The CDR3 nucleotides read TGCAGTGCTAGTGAAAGGACAGGATTTGAGGACATTCAGTACTTC. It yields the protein CSASERTGFEDIQYF.

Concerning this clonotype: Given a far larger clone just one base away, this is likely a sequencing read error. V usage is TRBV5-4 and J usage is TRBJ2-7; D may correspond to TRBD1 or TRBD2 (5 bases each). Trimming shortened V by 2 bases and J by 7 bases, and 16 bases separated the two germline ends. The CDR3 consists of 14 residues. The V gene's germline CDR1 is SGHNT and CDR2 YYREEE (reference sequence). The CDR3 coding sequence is TGTGCCAGCAGCTTAAGGGACCCAAACAATGAGCAGTACTTC. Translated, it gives CASSLRDPNNEQYF.

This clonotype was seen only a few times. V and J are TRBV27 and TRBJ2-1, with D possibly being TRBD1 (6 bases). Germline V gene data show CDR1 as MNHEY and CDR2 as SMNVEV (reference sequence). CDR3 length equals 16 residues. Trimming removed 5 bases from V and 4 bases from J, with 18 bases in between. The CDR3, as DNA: TGTGCCAGCAGTCCGCCCGGGACAACCTCTTACAATGAGCAGTTCTTC. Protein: CASSPPGTTSYNEQFF.